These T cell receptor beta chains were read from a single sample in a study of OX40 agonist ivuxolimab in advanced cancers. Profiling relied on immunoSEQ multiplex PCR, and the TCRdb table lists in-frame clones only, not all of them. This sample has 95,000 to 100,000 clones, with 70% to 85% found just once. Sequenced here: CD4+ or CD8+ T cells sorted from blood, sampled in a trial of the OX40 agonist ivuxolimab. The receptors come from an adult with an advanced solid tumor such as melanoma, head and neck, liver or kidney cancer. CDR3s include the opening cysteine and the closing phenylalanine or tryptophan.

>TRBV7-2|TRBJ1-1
CASSVRRESEAFF
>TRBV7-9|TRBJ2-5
CASSSTSGGETQYF
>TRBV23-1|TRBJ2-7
CASSQKGSTFYEQYF
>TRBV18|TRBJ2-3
CASSPRSGGEDTQYF
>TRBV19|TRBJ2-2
CASSILLHTGELFF
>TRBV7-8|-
CASSVAQGRDYEQYF
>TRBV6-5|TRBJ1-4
CASSKLSSTNEKLFF
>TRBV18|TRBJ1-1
CASSPDRGTEAFF
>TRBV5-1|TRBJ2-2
CASSPSGGNTGELFF
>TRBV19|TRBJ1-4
CASSIGFIEPDPSDEKLFF
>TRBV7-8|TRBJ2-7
CASSPRDRPGDVEQYF
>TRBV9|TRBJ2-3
CASSATLQGSRTDTQYF
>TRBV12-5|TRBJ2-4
CASGLGSLAKNIQYF
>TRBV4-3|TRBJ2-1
CASSQMGLAGPYNEQFF
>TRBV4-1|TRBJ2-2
CASSQHPANTGELFF
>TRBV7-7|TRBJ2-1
CASSLGQGNNEQFF
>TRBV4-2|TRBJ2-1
CASSQAPGQGADEQFF
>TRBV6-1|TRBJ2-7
CASSDLGTGYFYEQYF
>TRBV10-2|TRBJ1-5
CASSLTGTRNQPQHF
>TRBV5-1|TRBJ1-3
CASSSTSAGNTIYF
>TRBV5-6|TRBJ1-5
CASSLAPPGSNQPQHF
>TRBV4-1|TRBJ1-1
CASSRGGTVLNTEAFF
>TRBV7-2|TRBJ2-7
CASSYSTSGGYEQYF
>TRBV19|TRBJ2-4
CASSSRGHKAKNIQYF
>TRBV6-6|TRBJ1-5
CASSYSGGSNQPQHF
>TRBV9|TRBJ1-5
CASSVDGVRQPQHF
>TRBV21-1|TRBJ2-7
CASSKEEGPTYEQYF
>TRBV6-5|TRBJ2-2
CASRAQTRSTGELFF